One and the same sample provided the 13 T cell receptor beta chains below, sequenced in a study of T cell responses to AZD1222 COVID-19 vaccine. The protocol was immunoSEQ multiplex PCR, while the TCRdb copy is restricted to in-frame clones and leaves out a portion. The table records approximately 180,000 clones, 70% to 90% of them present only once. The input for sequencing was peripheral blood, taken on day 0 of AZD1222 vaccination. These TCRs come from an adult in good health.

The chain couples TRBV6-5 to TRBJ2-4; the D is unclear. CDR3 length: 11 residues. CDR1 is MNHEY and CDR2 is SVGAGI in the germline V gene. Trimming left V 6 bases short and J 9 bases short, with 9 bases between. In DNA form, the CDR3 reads TGTGCCAGCAGCCTCTATGGCATTCAGTACTTC. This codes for CASSLYGIQYF.

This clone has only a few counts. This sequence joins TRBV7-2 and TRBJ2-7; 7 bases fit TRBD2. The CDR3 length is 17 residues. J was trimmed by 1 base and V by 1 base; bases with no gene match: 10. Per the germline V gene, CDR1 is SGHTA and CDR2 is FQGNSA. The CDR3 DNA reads TGTGCCAGCAGCTTAGGGGCGACTAGCCGCGGGTCCTACGAGCAGTACTTC. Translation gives CASSLGATSRGSYEQYF. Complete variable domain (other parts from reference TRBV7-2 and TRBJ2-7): GAGVSQSPSNKVTEKGKDVELRCDPISGHTALYWYRQSLGQGLEFLIYFQGNSAPDKSGLPSDRFSAERTGGSVSTLTIQRTQQEDSAVYLCASSLGATSRGSYEQYFGPGTRLTVT.

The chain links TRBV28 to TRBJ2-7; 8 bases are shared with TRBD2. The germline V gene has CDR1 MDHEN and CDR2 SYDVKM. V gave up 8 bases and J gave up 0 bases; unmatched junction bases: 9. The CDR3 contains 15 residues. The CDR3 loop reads CASRTSPRSSYEQYF. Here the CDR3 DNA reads TGTGCCAGCCGGACTAGCCCTAGGAGCTCCTACGAGCAGTACTTC.

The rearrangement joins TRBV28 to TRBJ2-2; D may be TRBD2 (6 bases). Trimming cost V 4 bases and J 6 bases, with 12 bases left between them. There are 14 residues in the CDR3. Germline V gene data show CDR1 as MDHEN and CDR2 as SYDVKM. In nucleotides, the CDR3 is TGTGCCAGCAGTTCCCCGGCTAGCGCCGGGGAGCTGTTTTTT. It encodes CASSSPASAGELFF.

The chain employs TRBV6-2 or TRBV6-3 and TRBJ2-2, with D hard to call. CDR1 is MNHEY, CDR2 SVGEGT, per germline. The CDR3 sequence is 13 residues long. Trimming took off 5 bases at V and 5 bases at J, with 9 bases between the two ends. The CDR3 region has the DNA TGTGCCAGCAGTAATCGACAAACCGGGGAGCTGTTTTTT. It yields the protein CASSNRQTGELFF.

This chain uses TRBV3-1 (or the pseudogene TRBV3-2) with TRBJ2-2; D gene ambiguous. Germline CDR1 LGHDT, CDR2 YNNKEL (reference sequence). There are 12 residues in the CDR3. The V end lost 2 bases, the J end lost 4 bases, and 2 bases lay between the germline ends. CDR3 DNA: TGTGCCAGCAGCCAACTCACCGGGGAGCTGTTTTTT. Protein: CASSQLTGELFF.

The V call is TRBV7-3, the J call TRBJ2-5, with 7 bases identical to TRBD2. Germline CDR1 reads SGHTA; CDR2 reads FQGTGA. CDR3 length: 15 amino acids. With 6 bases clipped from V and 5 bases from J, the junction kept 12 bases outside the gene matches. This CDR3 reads CASSVSAGVRETQYF. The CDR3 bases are TGTGCCAGCAGTGTTTCTGCGGGAGTCAGGGAGACCCAGTACTTC.

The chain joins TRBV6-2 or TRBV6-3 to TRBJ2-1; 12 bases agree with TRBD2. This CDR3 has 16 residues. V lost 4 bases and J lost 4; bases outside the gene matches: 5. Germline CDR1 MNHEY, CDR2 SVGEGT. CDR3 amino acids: CASSWGLAGGYNEQFF. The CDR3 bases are TGTGCCAGCAGTTGGGGACTAGCGGGTGGGTACAATGAGCAGTTCTTC.

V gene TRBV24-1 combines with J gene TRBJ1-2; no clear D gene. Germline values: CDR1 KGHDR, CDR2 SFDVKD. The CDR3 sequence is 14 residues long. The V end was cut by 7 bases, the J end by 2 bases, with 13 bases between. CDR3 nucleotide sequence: TGTGCCACCAGCGAGCCGACCCTCAACTATGGCTACACCTTC. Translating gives CATSEPTLNYGYTF.

CDR3 sequence (DNA): TGCGCCAGCAGCGACGGTAGGGTGGAAGAGACCCAGTACTTC. It codes for CASSDGRVEETQYF. The J gene is TRBJ2-5, the V gene TRBV10-2; D call uncertain. Germline loops: CDR1 WSHSY, CDR2 SAAADI. Trimming left V 6 bases short and J 3 bases short, with 14 bases between. There are 14 residues in the CDR3.

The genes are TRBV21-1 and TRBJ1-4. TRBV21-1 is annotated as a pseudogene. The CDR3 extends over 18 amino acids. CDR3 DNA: TGTGCCAGCAGCAAACCAACCCCATTGGGGGGGGGTTGGGAAAAACTGTTTTTT. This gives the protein CASSKPTPLGGGWEKLFF.

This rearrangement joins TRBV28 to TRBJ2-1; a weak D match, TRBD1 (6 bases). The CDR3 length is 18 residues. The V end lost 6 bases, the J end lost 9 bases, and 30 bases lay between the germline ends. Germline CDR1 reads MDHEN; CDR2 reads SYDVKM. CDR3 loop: CASSIKQGTSSIVGEQFF. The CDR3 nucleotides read TGTGCCAGCAGCATAAAGCAGGGGACGTCTAGCATCGTCGGTGAGCAGTTCTTC. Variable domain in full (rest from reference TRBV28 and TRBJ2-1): DVKVTQSSRYLVKRTGEKVFLECVQDMDHENMFWYRQDPGLGLRLIYFSYDVKMKEKGDIPEGYSVSREKKERFSLILESASTNQTSMYLCASSIKQGTSSIVGEQFFGPGTRLTVL.

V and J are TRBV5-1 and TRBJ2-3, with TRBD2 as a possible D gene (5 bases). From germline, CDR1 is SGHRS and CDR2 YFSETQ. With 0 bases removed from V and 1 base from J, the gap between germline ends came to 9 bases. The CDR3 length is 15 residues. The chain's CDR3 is CASSLVSVRTDTQYF. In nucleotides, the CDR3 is TGCGCCAGCAGCTTGGTTAGCGTCCGCACAGATACGCAGTATTTT.